The 13 T cell receptor beta chains reported below all come from one sample, sequenced in a study of shared clonotypes between healthy human individuals. Generated by immunoSEQ multiplex PCR, the TCRdb table keeps only in-frame clones and is missing some. This table has under 1,100,000 clones, about 80% appearing once. Material for sequencing was memory CD4+ T cells sorted from blood. Stated subset: CD45RA-negative fraction. The receptors originated from a man between 18 and 35 years old in good health.

Here the CDR3 DNA reads TGTGCCAGCAGCAAAAGGACAGGGGCCTACAATGAGCAGTTCTTC. Protein: CASSKRTGAYNEQFF. V usage is TRBV7-9 and J usage is TRBJ2-1; TRBD1 aligns across 9 bases. V dropped 5 bases and J dropped 2; count of bases not matched to a gene: 4. The germline CDR1 and CDR2 sequences are SEHNR and FQNEAQ (reference sequence). This CDR3 has 15 amino acids.

The rearrangement links TRBV7-9 to TRBJ2-5, with D tentatively TRBD2 (6 bases). Trimming removed 3 bases from V and 12 bases from J, with 14 bases in between. The germline gives CDR1 SEHNR, CDR2 FQNEAQ (reference sequence). The CDR3 is made up of 12 amino acids. CDR3 in amino acids: CASSFPGRAEYF. The DNA of the CDR3 is TGTGCCAGCAGCTTCCCCGGGAGAGCGGAGTACTTC. Complete variable domain (other parts from reference TRBV7-9 and TRBJ2-5): DTGVSQNPRHKITKRGQNVTFRCDPISEHNRLYWYRQTLGQGPEFLTYFQNEAQLEKSRLLSDRFSAERPKGSFSTLEIQRTEQGDSAMYLCASSFPGRAEYFGPGTRLLVL.

The chain combines TRBV6-5 with TRBJ1-2; 9 bases map to TRBD1. The J segment lost 8 bases and the V segment lost 4 bases, leaving 11 bases of the junction unmatched. The CDR3 runs to 15 residues. The V gene's germline CDR1 is MNHEY and CDR2 SVGAGI. The CDR3 DNA sequence: TGTGCCAGCAGTTTCACCTTGACAGGGGGTAAAGGCTACACCTTC. Protein: CASSFTLTGGKGYTF.

This chain uses TRBV6-5 with TRBJ2-1; maybe TRBD2 (6 bases). CDR1 and CDR2 from the germline V gene are MNHEY and SVGAGI. Trimming shortened V by 9 bases and J by 4 bases, and 19 bases separated the two germline ends. The CDR3 is 15 residues long. The CDR3 region is CASREGLGEYNEQFF. Here the CDR3 DNA reads TGTGCCAGTCGCGAGGGACTGGGGGAATACAATGAGCAGTTCTTC.

V usage is TRBV7-9 and J usage is TRBJ2-7; D is possibly TRBD1 or TRBD2 (5 bases each). CDR1 and CDR2 (germline): SEHNR, FQNEAQ (reference sequence). The CDR3 loop spans 16 amino acids. V was trimmed by 2 bases and J by 0 bases, leaving 14 bases between them. The CDR3 here is CASSLLGTAASYEQYF. CDR3 in DNA: TGTGCCAGCAGCTTACTAGGGACCGCGGCCTCCTACGAGCAGTACTTC. Looking up the rest from reference TRBV7-9 and TRBJ2-7 gives the full variable domain: DTGVSQNPRHKITKRGQNVTFRCDPISEHNRLYWYRQTLGQGPEFLTYFQNEAQLEKSRLLSDRFSAERPKGSFSTLEIQRTEQGDSAMYLCASSLLGTAASYEQYFGPGTRLTVT.

The chain carries TRBV15 and TRBJ2-1; D tentatively reads TRBD1 or TRBD2 (5 bases each). The V end lost 1 base, the J end lost 3 bases, and 10 bases lay between the germline ends. The germline CDR1 and CDR2 sequences are LNHNV and YYDKDF (reference sequence). CDR3 length equals 15 residues. The CDR3 DNA sequence: TGTGCCACCAGCAGAGTTGAGGGGTTCTACAATGAGCAGTTCTTC. Amino acid sequence: CATSRVEGFYNEQFF.

This chain connects TRBV6-1 to TRBJ2-2, with unresolved D. The germline V gene has CDR1 MNHNS and CDR2 SASEGT. The CDR3 sequence is 15 residues long. Trimming took 8 bases from V and 4 from J, leaving 17 bases between them. This CDR3 reads CASRRPGLSTGELFF. The CDR3, as DNA: TGTGCCAGCCGCCGCCCCGGGTTGAGCACCGGGGAGCTGTTTTTT.

In this sample, this clone turned up a few times. V usage is TRBV5-1 and J usage is TRBJ2-7; 9 bases agree with TRBD2. The CDR3 sequence is 15 residues long. The ends lost 4 bases at V and 2 bases at J; junction bases unmatched: 7. The germline V gene encodes CDR1 SGHRS and CDR2 YFSETQ. The DNA for the CDR3 is TGCGCCAGCAGCGTAGCTAGCGGGACCACCTACGAGCAGTACTTC. Its protein product is CASSVASGTTYEQYF.

The chain joins TRBV6-1 to TRBJ2-1, with TRBD1 matching 8 bases. The germline gives CDR1 MNHNS, CDR2 SASEGT. The CDR3 runs 15 residues. J lost 5 bases, V lost 10 bases, and 13 bases had no gene match. The CDR3: CATYKRQGSNNEQFF. CDR3 bases: TGTGCCACCTACAAGAGACAGGGGTCTAACAATGAGCAGTTCTTC.

This chain connects TRBV30 to TRBJ2-4; D is perhaps TRBD2 (6 bases). The CDR3 extends over 20 amino acids. Deletions cut 0 bases from V and 1 base from J, with 25 bases between. CDR1 and CDR2 (germline): GTSNPN, SVGIG (reference sequence). CDR3 nucleotides: TGTGCCTGGAGTGTAGATTCGGGAGCTTCTGTTCAGGGTGCCAAAAACATTCAGTACTTC. It yields the protein CAWSVDSGASVQGAKNIQYF.

The chain employs TRBV2 and TRBJ1-6; 7 bases align to TRBD1. The germline gives CDR1 SNHLY, CDR2 FYNNEI. The J segment lost 9 bases and the V segment lost 0 bases, leaving 2 bases of the junction unmatched. The CDR3 is 14 amino acids. In nucleotides, the CDR3 is TGTGCCAGCAGTGAAGCGCGGACAGGTTCACCCCTCCACTTT. It specifies CASSEARTGSPLHF.

The chain employs TRBV5-5 and TRBJ2-7; D is possibly TRBD2 (6 bases). The CDR3 runs 15 residues. The germline gives CDR1 SGHKS, CDR2 YYEKEE (reference sequence). Deletions cut 0 bases from V and 0 bases from J, with 10 bases between. CDR3 sequence: CASSLAVTSSYEQYF. The CDR3 nucleotides read TGTGCCAGCAGCTTGGCGGTGACTAGCTCCTACGAGCAGTACTTC.

This clone has ten or more counts. The chain combines TRBV6-1 with TRBJ2-5; D perhaps matches TRBD2 (6 bases). Looked up from germline, CDR1 is MNHNS and CDR2 is SASEGT. Between the trimmed V and J ends, which lost 1 base and 7 bases, there was a span of 16 bases. This CDR3 region has 15 residues. The CDR3 coding sequence is TGTGCCAGCAGTGAAGAGGCGGGGACCTTCGGGACCCAGTACTTC. Translating it yields CASSEEAGTFGTQYF.